This T cell receptor (beta chain) was sequenced for a study of blood T cell repertoires in COVID-19 (dated by TCRdb to 2018 to 2020). Some background on the complete study: Collaborator samples came from the United States, Italy and Spain and covered acute and convalescent phases of COVID-19. The dataset comprised deeply sampled blood TCRbeta repertoires from subjects exposed to, actively infected with, or recovered from COVID-19. A de-identified subject ID, COVID-19 status, age in years and sex were almost always included in the sample metadata. The prospective study material was composed of cDNA or gDNA derived from T cells, B-cell-depleted T cells, or PBMCs. Where available, HLA class I and class II types were obtained from metadata supplied by the sample provider rather than from assay-based typing. The repertoires were released in a freely available public database intended as a resource for research on the immune response to SARS-CoV-2. The samples were drawn from two sources: the first 160 participants of the ongoing ImmuneRACE study, and 1,254 subjects contributed by 6 global collaborators.

Each collaborating institution followed its own protocols to collect whole blood in K2EDTA tubes. Collaborator samples were shipped for TCRbeta analysis as frozen whole blood, isolated PBMCs, or DNA extracted from either sample type. General conclusions and limits of the study: How much clinical and demographic metadata was included differed by source and by participant, and the metadata was provided uncurated.

Worth noting for this clone: Its antigen remains undetermined. Base quality data are lacking; no much larger clone is found one base away.

The germline V gene encodes CDR1 SGHTA and CDR2 FQGTGA. V loses 6 bases at its end and J loses 6 bases; junction bases beyond the gene matches: 18. The CDR3 spans 20 residues, from the cysteine through the phenylalanine. Only CDR3 DNA is held: 60 bases, read in frame from base 1. TCRbeta CDR3 regions were amplified from genomic DNA by means of the immunoSEQ Assay, a bias-controlled multiplex PCR. As for the authors' bioinformatics: The number of nucleated cells in each sample was estimated by amplification of reference gene primers within the assay. To quantify the absolute abundance of each unique TCRbeta CDR3 rearrangement, sequence reads were collapsed and filtered. For each sample, productive Simpson clonality was calculated as the square root of Simpson's diversity index across productive rearrangements. What TCRdb holds here is the immuneACCESS table cut down to in-frame rearrangements. Part of the clones is not present; checked against another copy, under half of the missing clones reflect an unresolved V gene, and the others are unexplained. That table gives V, J and clone size, and the DNA gave D and trimming. Across this sample there are about 16,000 clones, with around 90% seen only once. The top ten clonotypes cover about 2.5% of the sample.

Recombination connected TRBV7-3 to TRBJ2-3, and 16 bases in between align with TRBD2. The clonotype was recovered from a human donor in a cohort sampled during active COVID-19. Sequencing was performed on peripheral blood. For the CDR3, the sequence is CASSPAKSGTSGGAWDTQYF. The DNA reads as follows: TGTGCCAGCAGTCCTGCCAAATCCGGGACTAGCGGGGGGGCGTGGGATACGCAGTATTTT.